The following is a T cell receptor (beta chain) sequence with its context. Its antigen is not identified. This specimen comes from a study of Ad26.COV2.S vaccination and SARS-CoV-2 variants. Study context: The donor was enrolled in the Ad26.COV2.S arm of the COV1001 trial. Into the muscle, Ad26.COV2.S was dosed once or twice, 56 days apart.

V lost 6 bases, J lost 3 bases, and 14 bases lay in between. This CDR3 region has 14 residues. Germline V gene lookup returns CDR1 MNHEY and CDR2 SVGAGI. Treatment defined: around 19 received Ad26.COV2.S at low or high dose, single or two shots; 5 received placebo; per-sample allocation not given. Following the first vaccine or placebo injection, samples were taken on day 63. Spike of the Wuhan-strain SARS-CoV-2 was expressed by an Ad26 vector, which formed the vaccine. General study points: There was a possibility that the TCR breadth and depth analyses underestimated total T cell responses.

TCRdb's table, derived via immunoSEQ multiplex PCR, lists solely in-frame clones and lacks some. Here the sample spans around 320,000 clones, more than 75% being singletons. The receptor was isolated from a person aged 18-65 years who received the Ad26.COV2.S COVID-19 vaccine or a placebo. The V gene is TRBV6-5, the J gene TRBJ1-2, with D unresolved. The material was peripheral blood, obtained in a trial of Ad26.COV2.S vaccine versus placebo. The CDR3 loop reads CASRRASFYYGYTF. CDR3 nucleotides: TGTGCCAGCAGGAGGGCTTCTTTTTACTATGGCTACACCTTC.